The 28 T cell receptor beta chains below come from one sample, sequenced in a study of regulatory T cells in long-lasting Graves disease. Time point defined: newly diagnosed GD, antithyroid drugs for less than 3 months. After RNA was extracted from PBMCs, the TCR library was made from it. Investigators prepared the TCR beta libraries by applying iRepertoire HTBI primers and Arm-PCR of CDR3 regions. TCRdb re-derived calls from the multiplex PCR reads in MiXCR, one entry per CDR3 protein. The sample shows over 350,000 distinct CDR3 sequences, less than 15% of them seen only once. This sample was also put to use in a study of T cells in Graves' hyperthyroidism and ophthalmopathy.

Here the sequenced sample was peripheral blood mononuclear cells (PBMCs), taken at new diagnosis, from a patient treated with antithyroid drugs. These TCRs come from a woman aged 45-59 years with Graves disease.

The chain employs TRBV12-3 or TRBV12-4 and TRBJ2-1; 7 positions match TRBD2. Trimming took 3 bases from V and 15 from J; bases not matched to a gene: 17. The CDR3 is 15 residues long. The CDR3 nucleotides are TGTGCCAGCAGTTTGGACGGCAGTGGGGGAGCGGGGCGGTTCTTC. This encodes CASSLDGSGGAGRFF.

This clonotype has ten or more counts. The V and J genes are TRBV12-3 or TRBV12-4 and TRBJ1-3, with 8 bases that match TRBD1. This CDR3 comprises 16 residues. J lost 4 bases, V lost 2 bases, and 7 bases had no gene match. The CDR3 nucleotides are TGTGCCAGCAGTTTACAGACAGGGGAAGGAGGAAACACCATATATTTT. Translated, it gives CASSLQTGEGGNTIYF.

This clonotype showed up many times. This rearrangement joins TRBV6-2 or TRBV6-3 to TRBJ2-7; tentatively, D is TRBD1 or TRBD2 (5 bases each). Germline V lookup: CDR1 MNHEY, CDR2 SVGEGT. The CDR3 contains 14 residues. V dropped 0 bases and J dropped 2 bases, with 8 bases sitting between them. The CDR3 spells CASSYSEGPYEQYF. The CDR3 DNA sequence: TGTGCCAGCAGTTACTCCGAGGGACCCTACGAGCAGTACTTC.

This clonotype showed up many times. The chain joins TRBV20-1 to TRBJ1-2; the D gene is possibly TRBD1 (5 bases). There are 12 residues in the CDR3. Germline CDR1 is DFQATT and CDR2 is SNEGSKA (reference sequence). V gave up 3 bases and J gave up 8 bases, with 13 bases separating them. CDR3 protein: CSASRGTQGYTF. CDR3 sequence (DNA): TGCAGTGCTAGTCGGGGGACTCAAGGCTACACCTTC.

This clonotype was recorded many times. The chain combines TRBV7-9 with TRBJ1-4; 8 nucleotides align to TRBD1. Trimming removed 3 bases from V and 8 bases from J; junction bases left unmatched: 8. The germline gives CDR1 SEHNR, CDR2 FQNEAQ (reference sequence). The CDR3 is 15 residues long. The CDR3 loop reads CASSFHTGGEEKLFF. In DNA form, the CDR3 reads TGTGCCAGCAGCTTCCATACAGGGGGGGAAGAAAAACTGTTTTTT.

This clonotype was seen only a few times. The chain is built from TRBV20-1 and TRBJ1-2, with 9 bases that match TRBD1. Germline CDR1 reads DFQATT; CDR2 reads SNEGSKA (reference sequence). The V gene end was trimmed by 4 bases and the J gene end by 4 bases; junction bases not matched to a gene: 7. The CDR3 contains 14 residues. The CDR3 DNA sequence: TGCAGTGCTATTACAGGGGGCGCGTCCTATGGCTACACCTTC. Translating gives CSAITGGASYGYTF.

This clonotype was observed many times. This chain connects TRBV20-1 to TRBJ2-7; weak D call: TRBD2 (6 bases). There are 16 residues in the CDR3. Germline V lookup: CDR1 DFQATT, CDR2 SNEGSKA (reference sequence). V lost 3 bases and J lost 0, with 18 bases in between. The CDR3 region is CSASTGRGLSSYEQYF. CDR3 nucleotides: TGCAGTGCTAGTACCGGGCGGGGCCTTAGCTCCTACGAGCAGTACTTC.

Details on this clonotype: This may arise from a read error, as a much more abundant clone is one base away. V and J are TRBV13 and TRBJ1-5; a possible D gene is TRBD1 (6 bases). V lost 5 bases to trimming and J lost 7 bases, with 12 bases between them. From germline, CDR1 is PRHDT and CDR2 FYEKMQ (reference sequence). CDR3 length: 13 residues. The CDR3 loop reads CASSPAGAQPQHF. The CDR3, as DNA: TGTGCCAGCAGCCCGGCGGGGGCCCAGCCCCAGCATTTT.

Ten or more counts support this clonotype. V and J are TRBV18 and TRBJ1-1; the D gene is possibly TRBD1 (5 bases). CDR3 length: 12 residues. Trimming stripped 2 bases from V and 7 bases from J, with 8 bases between. CDR1 and CDR2 (germline): KGHSH, LQKENI. The DNA for the CDR3 is TGTGCCAGCTCACCATCGACAGTTGAAGCTTTCTTT. This translates into CASSPSTVEAFF. Full variable domain (rest looked up from reference TRBV18 and TRBJ1-1): NAGVMQNPRHLVRRRGQEARLRCSPMKGHSHVYWYRQLPEEGLKFMVYLQKENIIDESGMPKERFSAEFPKEGPSILRIQQVVRGDSAAYFCASSPSTVEAFFGQGTRLTVV.

This clonotype was seen many times. The V gene is TRBV11-2, the J gene TRBJ2-3; 10 bases are a match to TRBD1. V lost 5 bases, J lost 4 bases, and 9 bases stayed unmatched. Germline V gene data show CDR1 as SGHAT and CDR2 as FQNNGV. The CDR3 is 16 residues long. CDR3 loop: CASSQVGQGNSDTQYF. In DNA, the CDR3 is TGTGCCAGCAGCCAAGTGGGACAGGGGAACTCAGATACGCAGTATTTT.

This clonotype was detected ten times or more. The chain employs TRBV28 and TRBJ2-7; weak D call: TRBD1 (7 bases). The CDR3 covers 16 residues. Germline V gene sequence: CDR1 MDHEN, CDR2 SYDVKM. Between the trimmed V and J ends, which lost 5 bases and 5 bases, there was a span of 22 bases. CDR3 protein: CASSPSGPGGKDEQYF. CDR3 DNA: TGTGCCAGCAGTCCCTCCGGACCAGGGGGGAAGGACGAGCAGTACTTC. Using reference TRBV28 and TRBJ2-7 for the parts outside the CDR3, the full variable domain is DVKVTQSSRYLVKRTGEKVFLECVQDMDHENMFWYRQDPGLGLRLIYFSYDVKMKEKGDIPEGYSVSREKKERFSLILESASTNQTSMYLCASSPSGPGGKDEQYFGPGTRLTVT.

In the case of this clonotype: A junction end diverges from the germline sequence, so it may reflect a read error. This chain connects TRBV20-1 to TRBJ1-2, with 11 bases lining up with TRBD1. The CDR3 has 16 amino acids. The V gene's germline CDR1 is DFQATT and CDR2 SNEGSKA (reference sequence). The CDR3 region has the DNA TGCAGTGGTAGAACCGGGGGACAGGGGGGAATCTATGGCTACACCTTC. Its translation: CSGRTGGQGGIYGYTF.

This clonotype has a count of ten or more. The chain combines TRBV6-1 with TRBJ1-5, with 8 nucleotides matching TRBD1. The germline V gene encodes CDR1 MNHNS and CDR2 SASEGT. This CDR3 contains 16 residues. The J segment lost 3 bases and the V segment lost 1 base, leaving 5 bases of the junction unmatched. The CDR3 loop is CASSEVYRGNNQPQHF. Written as DNA, the CDR3 is TGTGCCAGCAGTGAAGTTTACAGGGGGAACAATCAGCCCCAGCATTTT.

On this clonotype itself: This may be a read error: a much more frequent sequence differs by one nucleotide. This CDR3 fails to terminate in the conserved phenylalanine or tryptophan, so it likely reflects a read error. V and J are TRBV9 and TRBJ2-3, with TRBD2 as a possible D gene (6 bases). The germline V and J ends were trimmed by 3 bases and 4 bases, with 12 bases remaining between them. The CDR3 spans 14 residues. Germline V gene sequence: CDR1 SGDLS, CDR2 YYNGEE. CDR3 coding DNA: TGTGCCAGCAGCGCGGGAGTGGTCCCAGATACGCAGTATTGT. This codes for CASSAGVVPDTQYC.

This clonotype was observed a few times. This CDR3 is CASSDRGDTGELFF. CDR3 bases: TGTGCCAGCTCGGACAGGGGAGACACCGGGGAGCTGTTTTTT. V is TRBV13 and J is TRBJ2-2; 9 bases are a match to TRBD1. Trimming took 8 bases from V and 3 from J; bases not matched to a gene: 4. The length of the CDR3 is 14 residues. Germline V lookup: CDR1 PRHDT, CDR2 FYEKMQ (reference sequence).

V usage is TRBV9 and J usage is TRBJ2-1; D is undetermined. The CDR3 is made up of 13 amino acids. The ends were cut back, 1 base at V and 5 bases at J, with 7 bases in the middle. Germline CDR1 and CDR2: SGDLS and YYNGEE. This CDR3 reads CASSVRPDNEQFF. CDR3 nucleotides: TGTGCCAGCAGCGTAAGGCCCGACAATGAGCAGTTCTTC.

This clonotype showed up many times. The chain has TRBV3-1 and TRBJ1-1; D may be TRBD1 (6 bases). V lost 4 bases to trimming and J lost 1 base, with 13 bases between them. The CDR3 sequence is 15 residues long. Germline V gives CDR1 LGHDT, CDR2 YNNKEL (reference sequence). The DNA of the CDR3 is TGTGCCAGCAGCCCCCGGGGGGCTGCGAACACTGAAGCTTTCTTT. Protein: CASSPRGAANTEAFF.

As regards this clonotype: A much larger clone differs by one base, so this may be a read error. The chain recombines TRBV30 with TRBJ1-2, with D possibly being TRBD1 (5 bases). V was clipped by 3 bases and J by 4 bases, with 15 bases between them. The CDR3 runs 14 residues. From germline, CDR1 is GTSNPN and CDR2 SVGIG (reference sequence). For the CDR3, the DNA is TGTGCCTGGAGGGGACGGGGTGCGTTCTATGGCTACACCTTC. Translating gives CAWRGRGAFYGYTF.

V gene TRBV7-6 combines with J gene TRBJ2-3; no clear D. V lost 5 bases and J lost 3, with 12 bases in between. CDR3 length equals 14 residues. Germline-derived CDR1 and CDR2 are SGHVS and FNYEAQ. This chain's CDR3 is CASSPGPPTDTQYF. The DNA of the CDR3 is TGTGCCAGCAGCCCCGGGCCACCTACAGATACGCAGTATTTT.

This clonotype was counted between two and nine times. This rearrangement joins TRBV2 to TRBJ2-3; 8 nucleotides align to TRBD1. The DNA end lines up better with TRBJ2-7; the J call may be wrong. Germline V lookup: CDR1 SNHLY, CDR2 FYNNEI. CDR3 length: 14 amino acids. The CDR3 region has the DNA TGTGCCAGCAGTGAGGGCAGGGGGCGGCTTGAGCAGTACTTC. This codes for CASSEGRGRLEQYF.

This clonotype was counted between two and nine times. This chain uses TRBV5-1 with TRBJ2-5; D might be TRBD1 (6 bases). V was trimmed by 0 bases and J by 5 bases, leaving 14 bases between them. There are 15 residues in the CDR3. Per the germline V gene, CDR1 is SGHRS and CDR2 is YFSETQ. For the CDR3, the DNA is TGCGCCAGCAGCTTGGCCAATGTTAGGGGGGAGACCCAGTACTTC. It encodes CASSLANVRGETQYF.

The gene calls are TRBV5-1 and TRBJ2-2, with 14 positions matching TRBD2. Germline loops: CDR1 SGHRS, CDR2 YFSETQ. The CDR3 sequence is 15 residues long. Losses at the gene ends were 4 bases for V and 7 bases for J; bases not matched to a gene: 3. CDR3: CASSTGTSGSGELFF. The CDR3 bases are TGCGCCAGCAGCACCGGGACTAGCGGGAGCGGGGAGCTGTTTTTT.

This clonotype was seen more than once but under ten times. V and J are TRBV2 and TRBJ2-1, with D perhaps matching TRBD2 (6 bases). CDR3 length: 12 residues. The V end lost 4 bases, the J end lost 9 bases, and 10 bases lay between the germline ends. CDR1 is SNHLY and CDR2 is FYNNEI in the germline V gene. This CDR3 reads CASSVGGIEQFF. CDR3 in DNA: TGTGCCAGCAGTGTCGGGGGAATTGAGCAGTTCTTC.

Regarding this clonotype: A much larger clonotype is one base distant, so this may be a read error. The V call is TRBV30, the J call TRBJ1-5; 9 bases line up with TRBD1. The germline V gene has CDR1 GTSNPN and CDR2 SVGIG (reference sequence). Losses at the gene ends were 2 bases for V and 7 bases for J; bases not matched to a gene: 3. The CDR3 length is 13 residues. CDR3 residues: CAWSPGTGQPQHF. The CDR3 bases are TGTGCCTGGAGTCCTGGGACAGGGCAGCCCCAGCATTTT.

The chain uses TRBV7-6 and TRBJ2-2; 7 nucleotides align to TRBD1. This CDR3 spans 16 amino acids. CDR1 is SGHVS, CDR2 FNYEAQ, per germline. V dropped 2 bases and J dropped 1; count of bases not matched to a gene: 4. The CDR3: CASSLSSGGNTGELFF. The CDR3 bases are TGTGCCAGCAGCTTATCATCAGGGGGGAACACCGGGGAGCTGTTTTTT.

A note on this clonotype: A much larger clonotype is one base distant, so this may be a read error. V gene TRBV6-5 combines with J gene TRBJ2-1; D is perhaps TRBD2 (5 bases). The length of the CDR3 is 12 residues. Germline CDR1 is MNHEY and CDR2 is SVGAGI. CDR3 loop: CVSSYFSGEQFF. Written as DNA, the CDR3 is TGTGTCAGCAGTTACTTCAGCGGTGAGCAGTTCTTC.

This clonotype turned up a few times. This rearrangement joins TRBV5-1 to TRBJ2-2, with D tentatively TRBD2 (7 bases). Germline V gives CDR1 SGHRS, CDR2 YFSETQ. The CDR3 contains 16 residues. Trimming removed 3 bases from V and 0 bases from J, with 12 bases in between. The CDR3 DNA reads as TGCGCCAGCAGCTGGAGGGGGGGCGCGAACACCGGGGAGCTGTTTTTT. It specifies CASSWRGGANTGELFF.

As regards this clonotype: A much larger clone is a single base away; this may be a read error. CDR3: CASSKIGPEQFF. In DNA form, the CDR3 reads TGTGCCAGCAGCAAGATAGGTCCGGAGCAGTTCTTC. The chain is built from TRBV3-1 and TRBJ2-1; D uncertain. This CDR3 has 12 amino acids. The germline V gene has CDR1 LGHDT and CDR2 YNNKEL (reference sequence). V was cut by 5 bases and J by 10 bases, with 12 bases left in between.